The clone carrying this T cell receptor (beta chain) was counted ten times or more. Its antigen remains unknown. The data stem from a study of early T cells in non-severe SARS-CoV-2 infection. Background on the study: Chains from this unsorted whole-blood bulk RNA could not be paired. Whole-study results and caveats: Matching results from VDJdb favored anti-spike CD8 responses, leaving private and CD4 specificities undetected.

Individual cDNA molecules each received unique molecular identifiers attached to them. One entry per CDR3 protein results from TCRdb running MiXCR on the 5' RACE reads. The profile shows some 45,000 distinct CDR3 sequences, approximately 4.1% of them singletons. From germline, CDR1 is SNHLY and CDR2 FYNNEI. The CDR3 is 18 amino acids. Trimming stripped 1 base from V and 8 bases from J, with 26 bases between. This clonotype was sampled from an adult who was a healthcare worker with PCR-confirmed SARS-CoV-2 infection or an uninfected control (not recorded which). The specimen was whole blood. The chain uses TRBV2 and TRBJ1-2; no clear D gene. CDR3 in DNA: TGTGCCAGCAGTGAAGAGCCCCGTCCCCGTCGGCAAGGGCGCGGCTACACCTTC. Its translation: CASSEEPRPRRQGRGYTF.